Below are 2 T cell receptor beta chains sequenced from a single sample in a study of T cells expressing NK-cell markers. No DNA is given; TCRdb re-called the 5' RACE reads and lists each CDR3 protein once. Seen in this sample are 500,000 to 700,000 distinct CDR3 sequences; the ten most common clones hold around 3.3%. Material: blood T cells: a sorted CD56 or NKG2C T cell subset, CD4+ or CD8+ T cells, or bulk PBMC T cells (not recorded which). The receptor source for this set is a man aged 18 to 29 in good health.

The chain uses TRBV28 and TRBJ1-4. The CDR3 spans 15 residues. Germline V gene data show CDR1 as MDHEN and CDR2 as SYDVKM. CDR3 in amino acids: CASSSLTDRNEKLFF.

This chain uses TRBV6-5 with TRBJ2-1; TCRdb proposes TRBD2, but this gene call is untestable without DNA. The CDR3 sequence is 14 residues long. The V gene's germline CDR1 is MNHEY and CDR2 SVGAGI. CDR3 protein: CASSIASEYNEQFF.